The 11 T cell receptor beta chains below were found in one sample sequenced in a study of regulatory T cells in long-lasting Graves disease. Sample time point: persistent/refractory GD, antithyroid drugs over 5 years with positive TRAb. PBMCs were the source of the RNA used for TCR sequencing. Investigators prepared the TCR beta libraries by applying iRepertoire HTBI primers and Arm-PCR of CDR3 regions. TCRdb reprocessed the multiplex PCR reads with MiXCR, giving one entry per CDR3 protein. The table lists approximately 350,000 distinct CDR3 sequences, approximately 23% of them singletons. Here the sequenced sample was peripheral blood mononuclear cells (PBMCs), taken when the disease was refractory, from a patient treated with antithyroid drugs. These receptors came from a woman aged 40 to 50 with Graves disease.

This clonotype was recorded once. The rearrangement joins TRBV3-1 to TRBJ2-7; no clear D. Germline V lookup: CDR1 LGHDT, CDR2 YNNKEL (reference sequence). The CDR3 covers 15 residues. Trimming took 3 bases from V and 0 from J, leaving 12 bases between them. The CDR3 nucleotides read TGTGCCAGCAGCCATTTTCGGTCTGTCTCCTACGAGCAGTACTTC. It encodes CASSHFRSVSYEQYF.

V gene TRBV7-2 combines with J gene TRBJ2-1; 7 bases map to TRBD2. CDR1 is SGHTA and CDR2 is FQGNSA in the germline V gene. The CDR3 runs to 16 residues. Unmatched junction bases numbered 5, after V lost 1 base and J lost 2 bases. In DNA form, the CDR3 reads TGTGCCAGCAGCTTAGTCGGCGGGAGTCCCTACAATGAGCAGTTCTTC. It codes for CASSLVGGSPYNEQFF. Variable domain in full (rest from reference TRBV7-2 and TRBJ2-1): GAGVSQSPSNKVTEKGKDVELRCDPISGHTALYWYRQSLGQGLEFLIYFQGNSAPDKSGLPSDRFSAERTGGSVSTLTIQRTQQEDSAVYLCASSLVGGSPYNEQFFGPGTRLTVL.

This clonotype was counted a few times. V gene TRBV7-9 combines with J gene TRBJ2-4, with 14 nucleotides matching TRBD2. Germline trimming cut 5 bases from V and 1 base from J; bases unmatched to any gene: 13. This CDR3 has 20 residues. Germline V lookup: CDR1 SEHNR, CDR2 FQNEAQ (reference sequence). The CDR3, as DNA: TGTGCCAGCAGCCTCGGGACTAGCGGGAGCAGTTGGGGGGCCAAAAACATTCAGTACTTC. It is translated as CASSLGTSGSSWGAKNIQYF.

In nucleotides, the CDR3 is TGCAGTGCTAGAGATGCGGAATTATACGAGCAGTACTTC. It yields the protein CSARDAELYEQYF. The chain recombines TRBV20-1 with TRBJ2-7; no reliable D call. V lost 0 bases and J lost 4, with 10 bases in between. Germline CDR1 DFQATT, CDR2 SNEGSKA (reference sequence). The CDR3 has 13 amino acids.

With respect to this clonotype: This may be a read error, as it is one base from a much larger clone. The missing conserved phenylalanine or tryptophan at the end of this CDR3 makes a read error likely. The rearrangement links TRBV28 to TRBJ2-7, with 8 nucleotides matching TRBD1. Germline CDR1 and CDR2: MDHEN and SYDVKM. The CDR3 has 15 residues. V lost 7 bases, J lost 5 bases, and 13 bases stayed unmatched. CDR3 sequence (DNA): TGTGCCAGCACCCCCCCGGGACAGGAATTGAACGAGCAGTACCTC. Translating it yields CASTPPGQELNEQYL.

This clonotype was seen a handful of times. The chain couples TRBV13 to TRBJ1-4; 11 positions match TRBD1. The CDR3 is made up of 17 amino acids. J was trimmed by 7 bases and V by 4 bases; bases with no gene match: 11. Germline V CDR1 and CDR2: PRHDT, FYEKMQ (reference sequence). The CDR3, as DNA: TGTGCCAGCAGCTCGGCAAAAACGGGACAGGGGGTTGAAAAACTGTTTTTT. Its translation: CASSSAKTGQGVEKLFF.

This clonotype turned up a few times. This chain links TRBV11-2 with TRBJ2-3, with 7 nucleotides matching TRBD2. Germline CDR1 and CDR2: SGHAT and FQNNGV. The ends lost 2 bases at V and 5 bases at J; junction bases unmatched: 4. The length of the CDR3 is 14 residues. CDR3 DNA: TGTGCCAGCAGCTTAAGTGCTAGCGGAGATACGCAGTATTTT. This encodes CASSLSASGDTQYF.

Concerning this clonotype itself: This likely traces to a read error, being one base from a far larger clone. The chain combines TRBV6-1 with TRBJ2-7; 9 bases agree with TRBD1. The CDR3 runs to 14 residues. V lost 6 bases, J lost 6 bases, and 9 bases stayed unmatched. CDR1 and CDR2 from the germline V gene are MNHNS and SASEGT. CDR3 protein: CASRKDRGWLEQYF. The DNA of the CDR3 is TGTGCCAGCAGAAAAGACAGGGGGTGGCTCGAGCAGTACTTC.

The chain carries TRBV7-2 and TRBJ2-1, with 8 bases fitting TRBD2. The CDR3 is 16 amino acids. The germline gives CDR1 SGHTA, CDR2 FQGNSA. The V gene end was trimmed by 4 bases and the J gene end by 5 bases; junction bases not matched to a gene: 10. CDR3 sequence reads: CASSYGPAGGDNEQFF. CDR3 coding DNA: TGTGCCAGCAGCTATGGACCGGCGGGAGGTGACAATGAGCAGTTCTTC.

This clonotype was seen repeatedly, ten times or more. V is TRBV5-1 and J is TRBJ1-3, with D possibly TRBD1 on 5 matching bases. The germline gives CDR1 SGHRS, CDR2 YFSETQ. The V end was cut by 0 bases, the J end by 8 bases, with 15 bases between. There are 15 residues in the CDR3. The chain's CDR3 is CASSLEAGTRDTIYF. The CDR3 bases are TGCGCCAGCAGCTTGGAGGCCGGGACTCGGGACACCATATATTTT.

This clonotype appeared many times. The rearrangement links TRBV6-1 to TRBJ2-5; 7 nucleotides line up with TRBD1. The CDR3 sequence is 13 residues long. With 5 bases clipped from V and 7 bases from J, the junction kept 7 bases outside the gene matches. Germline CDR1 and CDR2: MNHNS and SASEGT. The CDR3 DNA sequence: TGTGCCAGCAGTATCGGACAGGTCGGGACCCAGTACTTC. Translating gives CASSIGQVGTQYF.